This TCR beta chain came from a study of T cells in Graves' hyperthyroidism and ophthalmopathy. Findings and caveats of the study: Before onset, by a median of 6.5 months, the model predicted ophthalmopathy. Most thyroid clonotypes expanded above 0.001 were also detected in blood. Stable hyperthyroidism was separated from ophthalmopathy by a model based on 13 V-J features.

Regions amplified from RNA transcripts were the TCR beta CDR3 regions. RT-PCR in the first round (using the HTBI primer set) targeted the TCR CDR3. TCRdb fed the multiplex PCR reads into MiXCR, producing one record per CDR3 protein. The data contain approximately 500,000 distinct CDR3 sequences, about 45% of them singletons. This clonotype was recorded at least ten times. Its antigen is not known. Patients with uncontrolled infections, other autoimmune diseases, pregnancy or lactation were excluded. This sequence originates from a woman under 30 with Graves' hyperthyroidism. Sequencing was carried out using peripheral blood or thyroid tissue (not recorded which).

CDR3 loop: CSARDRLNNSPLHF. CDR3 nucleotide sequence: TGCAGTGCTAGAGATCGGCTTAATAATTCACCCCTCCACTTT. This chain joins TRBV20-1 and TRBJ1-6, with D uncertain. Germline V CDR1 and CDR2: DFQATT, SNEGSKA (reference sequence). The V and J ends lost 0 bases and 5 bases respectively, with 8 bases between them. CDR3 length: 14 residues.